This passage covers 5 T cell receptor beta chains from one sample sequenced in a study of shared T cell receptors in the human thymus. The assay was immunoSEQ multiplex PCR, and TCRdb's table has in-frame clones only and misses some. The sample carries 700,000 or so clones, approximately 85% recorded once. These same records also appear under a second study, on human thymus T cells.

The sample comprised thymocytes. These receptors originate from a girl less than two years old with a congenital heart defect.

Worth noting for this clone: The same CDR3 can be traced to other DNA sequences in this sample. The V call is TRBV9, the J call TRBJ1-2; possible D gene TRBD1, 5 bases. V was shortened by 3 bases and J by 8 bases, with 8 bases between the two germline ends. The length of the CDR3 is 11 residues. CDR1 is SGDLS, CDR2 YYNGEE, per germline. The CDR3 region has the DNA TGTGCCAGCAGCGCTGGGGGGGGCTACACCTTC. The encoded protein is CASSAGGGYTF.

The chain uses TRBV28 and TRBJ1-6; D is unresolved. V shed 2 bases and J shed 2 bases, with 22 bases lying between them. The CDR3 has 20 residues. CDR1 is MDHEN, CDR2 SYDVKM, per germline. The CDR3 bases are TGTGCCAGCAGTTTAGAGGAGAAAGCAGAGGGTCCCCCCTATAATTCACCCCTCCACTTT. Amino acid sequence: CASSLEEKAEGPPYNSPLHF.

The chain couples TRBV4-1 to TRBJ1-2; 9 bases line up with TRBD1. This CDR3 comprises 18 residues. V trimming: 2 bases; J trimming: 3 bases; junction bases outside the gene matches: 13. The germline V gene encodes CDR1 MGHRA and CDR2 YSYEKL. CDR3 in DNA: TGCGCCAGCAGCCAATTGAAGGACAGGGGCGAGATCTACTATGGCTACACCTTC. This encodes CASSQLKDRGEIYYGYTF.

The V call is TRBV11-2, the J call TRBJ2-7; perhaps TRBD1 as D (6 bases). CDR1 is SGHAT, CDR2 FQNNGV, per germline. Trimming shortened V by 4 bases and J by 1 base, and 17 bases separated the two germline ends. The CDR3 consists of 16 residues. CDR3: CASSWPPGQFSYEQYF. CDR3 nucleotides: TGTGCCAGCAGCTGGCCTCCGGGACAATTTTCCTACGAGCAGTACTTC.

The chain uses TRBV5-6 and TRBJ1-2; the D is unclear. V lost 0 bases and J 3 bases, leaving 9 bases between the germline ends. Germline V gives CDR1 SGHDT, CDR2 YYEEEE. The CDR3 sequence is 14 residues long. The chain's CDR3 is CASSLGGNYYGYTF. In DNA, the CDR3 is TGTGCCAGCAGCTTGGGCGGGAACTACTATGGCTACACCTTC.